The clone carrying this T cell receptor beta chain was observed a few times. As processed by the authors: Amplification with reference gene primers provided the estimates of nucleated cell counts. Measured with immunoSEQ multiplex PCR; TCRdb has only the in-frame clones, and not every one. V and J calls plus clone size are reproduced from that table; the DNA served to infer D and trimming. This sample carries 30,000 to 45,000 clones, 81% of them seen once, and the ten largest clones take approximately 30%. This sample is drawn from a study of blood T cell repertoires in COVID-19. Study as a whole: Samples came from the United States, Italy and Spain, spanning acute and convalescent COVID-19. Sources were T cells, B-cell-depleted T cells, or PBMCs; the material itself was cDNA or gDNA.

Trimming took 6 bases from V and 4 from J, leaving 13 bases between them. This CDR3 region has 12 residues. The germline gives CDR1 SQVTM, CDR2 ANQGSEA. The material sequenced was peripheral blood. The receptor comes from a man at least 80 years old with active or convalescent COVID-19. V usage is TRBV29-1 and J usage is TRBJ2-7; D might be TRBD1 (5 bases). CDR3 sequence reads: CSVRPGSYEQYF. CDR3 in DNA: TGCAGCGTCCGCCCAGGGTCTTACGAGCAGTACTTC.